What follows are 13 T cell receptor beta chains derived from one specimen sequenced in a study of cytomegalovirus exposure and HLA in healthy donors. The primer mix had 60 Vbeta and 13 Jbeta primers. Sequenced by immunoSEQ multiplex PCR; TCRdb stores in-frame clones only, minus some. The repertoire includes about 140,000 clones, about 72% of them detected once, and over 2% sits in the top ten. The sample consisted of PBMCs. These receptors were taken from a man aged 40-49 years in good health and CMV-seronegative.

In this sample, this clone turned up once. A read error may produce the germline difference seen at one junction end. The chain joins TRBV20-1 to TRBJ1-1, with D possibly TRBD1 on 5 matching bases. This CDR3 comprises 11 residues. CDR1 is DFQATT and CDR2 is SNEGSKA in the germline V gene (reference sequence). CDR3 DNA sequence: TGCAGCGCTATCACCGGGGGAGGAGCTTTCTTT. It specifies CSAITGGGAFF.

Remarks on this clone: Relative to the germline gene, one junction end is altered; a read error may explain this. The CDR3 loop reads CASSQGPRGDNSPLNF. CDR3 bases: TGCGCCAGCAGCCAAGGACCTCGGGGGGATAATTCACCCCTCAACTTT. V and J are TRBV4-1 and TRBJ1-6; D perhaps matches TRBD1 (5 bases). Germline CDR1 reads MGHRA; CDR2 reads YSYEKL. This CDR3 is 16 amino acids long.

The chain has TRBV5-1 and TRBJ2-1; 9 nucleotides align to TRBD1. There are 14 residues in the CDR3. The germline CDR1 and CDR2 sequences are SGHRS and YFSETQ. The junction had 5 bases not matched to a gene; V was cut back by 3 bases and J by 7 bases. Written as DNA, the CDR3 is TGCGCCAGCAGCTGGGGGACAGGGATTAATGAGCAGTTCTTC. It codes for CASSWGTGINEQFF.

CDR3 DNA sequence: TGTGCCAGCAGTGGACAGGGCCCGTACGAGCAGTACTTC. Translated: CASSGQGPYEQYF. This sequence joins TRBV6-1 and TRBJ2-7; TRBD1 agrees at 7 bases. V trimming: 4 bases; J trimming: 4 bases; junction bases outside the gene matches: 4. Germline V gene data show CDR1 as MNHNS and CDR2 as SASEGT. The CDR3 runs to 13 residues.

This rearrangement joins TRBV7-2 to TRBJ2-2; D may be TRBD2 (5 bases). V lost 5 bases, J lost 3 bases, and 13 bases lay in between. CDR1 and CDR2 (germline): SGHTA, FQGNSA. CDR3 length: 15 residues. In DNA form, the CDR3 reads TGTGCCAGCAGCCCATTAGCGTGGGACACCGGGGAGCTGTTTTTT. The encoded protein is CASSPLAWDTGELFF.

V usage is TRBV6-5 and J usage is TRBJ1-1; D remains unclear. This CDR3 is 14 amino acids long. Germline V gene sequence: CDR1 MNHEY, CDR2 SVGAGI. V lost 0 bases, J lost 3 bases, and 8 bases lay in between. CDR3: CASSYSRRDTEAFF. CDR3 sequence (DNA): TGTGCCAGCAGTTACTCGAGAAGAGACACTGAAGCTTTCTTT.

The CDR3 region has the DNA TGCGCCAGCAGCCAGGGCACAGGGGAGCTGTTTTTT. It is translated as CASSQGTGELFF. The chain joins TRBV4-1 to TRBJ2-2; no definite D call. Trimming stripped 3 bases from V and 8 bases from J, with 7 bases between. CDR3 length: 12 amino acids. Germline V gene sequence: CDR1 MGHRA, CDR2 YSYEKL.

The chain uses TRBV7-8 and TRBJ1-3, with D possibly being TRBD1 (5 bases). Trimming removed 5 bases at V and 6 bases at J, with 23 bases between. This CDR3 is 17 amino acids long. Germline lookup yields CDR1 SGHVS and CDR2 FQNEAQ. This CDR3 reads CASSGPTTGILENTIYF. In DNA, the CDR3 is TGTGCCAGCAGCGGACCCACAACAGGAATTCTGGAAAACACCATATATTTT.

CDR3 DNA: TGTGCCAGCAGTGGGGTAAGCGGGAGGACCCTCGATTACAATGAGCAGTTCTTC. Translated, it gives CASSGVSGRTLDYNEQFF. V and J are TRBV6-4 and TRBJ2-1, with 9 bases that match TRBD2. The V segment lost 4 bases and the J segment 4 bases; nucleotides outside the gene matches: 14. CDR3 length: 18 amino acids. Germline V gene sequence: CDR1 MRHNA, CDR2 SNTAGT.

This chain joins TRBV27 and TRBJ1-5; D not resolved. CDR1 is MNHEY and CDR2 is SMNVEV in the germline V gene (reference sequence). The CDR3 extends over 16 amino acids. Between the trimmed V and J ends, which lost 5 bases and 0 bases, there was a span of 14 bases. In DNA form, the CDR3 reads TGTGCCAGCAGTCCCTCGTCCGTCTATAGCAATCAGCCCCAGCATTTT. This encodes CASSPSSVYSNQPQHF.

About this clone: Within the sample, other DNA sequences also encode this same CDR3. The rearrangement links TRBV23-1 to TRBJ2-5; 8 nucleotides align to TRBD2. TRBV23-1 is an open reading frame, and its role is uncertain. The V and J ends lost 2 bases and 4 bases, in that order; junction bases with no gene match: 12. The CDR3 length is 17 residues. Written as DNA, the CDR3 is TGCGCCAGCAGTCAACGGGTAACGGGGGGGCCATTAGAGACCCAGTACTTC. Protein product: CASSQRVTGGPLETQYF.

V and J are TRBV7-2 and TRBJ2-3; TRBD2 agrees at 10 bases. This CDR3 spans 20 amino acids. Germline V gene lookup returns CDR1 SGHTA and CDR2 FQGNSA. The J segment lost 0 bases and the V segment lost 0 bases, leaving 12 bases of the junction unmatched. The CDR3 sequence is CASSLAKLAGVRLSTDTQYF. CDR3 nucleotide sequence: TGTGCCAGCAGCTTAGCCAAGCTAGCGGGAGTAAGGCTGAGCACAGATACGCAGTATTTT.

The CDR3 region has the DNA TGTGCCAGCAGTCCCCGACGCGGCACTGAAGCTTTCTTT. Amino acids: CASSPRRGTEAFF. The chain joins TRBV27 to TRBJ1-1; D is uncertain. The germline V gene has CDR1 MNHEY and CDR2 SMNVEV (reference sequence). The V gene lost 5 bases and the J gene lost 4 bases, with 11 bases spanning the gap. The CDR3 loop spans 13 amino acids.